These 30 T cell receptor beta chains originate from one sample sequenced in a study of early T cells in non-severe SARS-CoV-2 infection. TCRdb itself ran the 5' RACE reads through MiXCR, one entry per CDR3 protein. The data show around 98,000 distinct CDR3 sequences, roughly 9.6% seen once. Sample: whole blood. These receptors were obtained from an adult who was a healthcare worker with PCR-confirmed SARS-CoV-2 infection or an uninfected control (not recorded which).

This clonotype was detected ten times or more. The V call is TRBV2, the J call TRBJ2-7; tentatively, D is TRBD2 (6 bases). This CDR3 spans 13 amino acids. Germline CDR1 is SNHLY and CDR2 is FYNNEI. Deletions cut 7 bases from V and 3 bases from J, with 13 bases between. CDR3 residues: CASIRDSNYEQYF. CDR3 DNA: TGTGCCAGCATCCGGGACTCCAACTACGAGCAGTACTTC.

The V and J genes are TRBV5-5 and TRBJ2-3; TRBD1 aligns across 10 bases. V shed 4 bases and J 0 bases; nucleotides not matched to a gene: 14. CDR1 is SGHKS, CDR2 YYEKEE, per germline (reference sequence). CDR3 size: 19 residues. The chain's CDR3 is CASSHRPGQGLISTDTQYF. For the CDR3, the DNA is TGTGCCAGCAGCCACCGCCCGGGACAGGGGTTAATTAGCACAGATACGCAGTATTTT.

This clonotype came up a few times. The chain recombines TRBV20-1 with TRBJ2-2, with 7 bases fitting TRBD2. CDR1 and CDR2 from the germline V gene are DFQATT and SNEGSKA (reference sequence). The trim removed 1 base at V and 0 bases at J, leaving 2 bases unmatched. The length of the CDR3 is 15 residues. The CDR3 loop reads CSARALAANTGELFF. CDR3 sequence (DNA): TGCAGTGCTAGAGCGCTAGCGGCGAACACCGGGGAGCTGTTTTTT.

This chain links TRBV5-6 with TRBJ1-1; TRBD1 is a possible D gene (6 bases). This CDR3 comprises 14 residues. Germline CDR1 and CDR2: SGHDT and YYEEEE. The V end lost 3 bases, the J end lost 5 bases, and 14 bases lay between the germline ends. CDR3 region: CASSWGPGGTEAFF. CDR3 nucleotides: TGTGCCAGCAGCTGGGGGCCTGGCGGTACTGAAGCTTTCTTT.

This clonotype appeared a few times. The chain employs TRBV19 and TRBJ1-6; D ambiguous. The CDR3 spans 15 residues. Germline CDR1 LNHDA, CDR2 SQIVND (reference sequence). The ends were cut back, 3 bases at V and 8 bases at J, with 14 bases in the middle. In DNA form, the CDR3 reads TGTGCCAGTAGTATCTCGGGCCTTGGGGATTCACCCCTCCACTTT. It encodes CASSISGLGDSPLHF.

This clonotype has just a few counts. The J gene is TRBJ2-2, the V gene TRBV20-1, with 7 bases lining up with TRBD2. This CDR3 is 14 amino acids long. The germline CDR1 and CDR2 sequences are DFQATT and SNEGSKA (reference sequence). The junction had 4 bases not matched to a gene; V was cut back by 2 bases and J by 4 bases. The CDR3 nucleotides read TGCAGTGCTAGAAGTCCTAGCGGCACCGGGGAGCTGTTTTTT. Protein: CSARSPSGTGELFF.

This clonotype has a count of ten or more. The chain links TRBV20-1 to TRBJ1-2; D uncertain. Trimming removed 1 base from V and 3 bases from J, with 9 bases in between. CDR1 is DFQATT, CDR2 SNEGSKA, per germline (reference sequence). The CDR3 spans 13 residues. CDR3 residues: CSARVKRDYGYTF. CDR3 nucleotides: TGCAGTGCTAGAGTCAAACGGGACTATGGCTACACCTTC.

The V and J genes are TRBV7-2 and TRBJ1-4, with 9 positions matching TRBD1. The J segment lost 4 bases and the V segment lost 5 bases, leaving 8 bases of the junction unmatched. This CDR3 is built from 16 residues. Germline V gives CDR1 SGHTA, CDR2 FQGNSA. The CDR3 protein is CASSPGQGTYNEKLFF. DNA for the CDR3: TGTGCCAGCAGCCCGGGACAGGGTACTTATAATGAAAAACTGTTTTTT.

This clonotype showed up many times. V usage is TRBV14 and J usage is TRBJ2-1, with 7 bases fitting TRBD1. This CDR3 is built from 16 residues. After removal of 4 bases from V and 7 bases from J, the junction contained 13 bases not matched to a gene. Germline V gives CDR1 SGHDN, CDR2 FVKESK. The CDR3 DNA reads as TGTGCCAGCAGCCCCTCCCTGCACAGGGGTGGAAATGAGCAGTTCTTC. Protein product: CASSPSLHRGGNEQFF. The full variable domain, completed using reference TRBV14 and TRBJ2-1, is EAGVTQFPSHSVIEKGQTVTLRCDPISGHDNLYWYRRVMGKEIKFLLHFVKESKQDESGMPNNRFLAERTGGTYSTLKVQPAELEDSGVYFCASSPSLHRGGNEQFFGPGTRLTVL.

This clonotype showed up many times. The chain links TRBV11-2 to TRBJ2-2; D not resolved. Between the trimmed V and J ends, which lost 3 bases and 5 bases, there was a span of 13 bases. The CDR3 is 15 amino acids. Germline V gene sequence: CDR1 SGHAT, CDR2 FQNNGV. CDR3 DNA sequence: TGTGCCAGCAGCTTTCTCGGTGATGCGACCGGGGAGCTGTTTTTT. Residues: CASSFLGDATGELFF.

This clonotype occurred a few times. This chain joins TRBV3-1 and TRBJ2-7, with 15 bases that match TRBD2. V was clipped by 6 bases and J by 2 bases; unmatched bases: 11. Germline-derived CDR1 and CDR2 are LGHDT and YNNKEL (reference sequence). CDR3 size: 18 residues. As DNA, the CDR3 is TGTGCCAGCAGTCCAAGGACTAGCGGGAGGGCCCTCACCTACGAGCAGTACTTC. The encoded protein is CASSPRTSGRALTYEQYF.

The table lists this clonotype with a few counts. The chain couples TRBV6-5 to TRBJ2-1; possible D gene TRBD1, 6 bases. The V end lost 6 bases, the J end lost 8 bases, and 14 bases lay between the germline ends. This CDR3 region has 13 residues. The V gene's germline CDR1 is MNHEY and CDR2 SVGAGI. The CDR3 DNA follows: TGTGCCAGCAGCCCCTTTGGGGGCGATGAGCAGTTCTTC. This sequence encodes CASSPFGGDEQFF.

The gene calls are TRBV6-1 and TRBJ2-2; D is ambiguous. Germline CDR1 reads MNHNS; CDR2 reads SASEGT. The CDR3 totals 13 residues. The V and J ends lost 4 bases and 1 base respectively, with 4 bases between them. The CDR3 DNA is TGTGCCAGCAGTGTCCGGAACACCGGGGAGCTGTTTTTT. Its translation is CASSVRNTGELFF.

This clonotype has a handful of counts. V usage is TRBV28 and J usage is TRBJ2-7; the match to TRBD1 covers 9 bases. CDR1 is MDHEN and CDR2 is SYDVKM in the germline V gene. The CDR3 consists of 19 residues. After removal of 2 bases from V and 0 bases from J, the junction contained 14 bases not matched to a gene. In nucleotides, the CDR3 is TGTGCCAGCAGTTTAGTGTTCGGGACAGGGCACCCTAGCTCCTACGAGCAGTACTTC. It encodes CASSLVFGTGHPSSYEQYF.

This clonotype was seen more than once but under ten times. The chain employs TRBV5-1 and TRBJ2-7, with 9 positions matching TRBD2. The germline V gene has CDR1 SGHRS and CDR2 YFSETQ. The CDR3 sequence is 14 residues long. Losses at the gene ends were 1 base for V and 4 bases for J; bases not matched to a gene: 3. The CDR3 coding sequence is TGCGCCAGCAGCTTGCGGCTAGCGGGGTACGAGCAGTACTTC. It specifies CASSLRLAGYEQYF.

The chain combines TRBV20-1 with TRBJ1-1, with 8 bases fitting TRBD1. Germline V gives CDR1 DFQATT, CDR2 SNEGSKA (reference sequence). The ends lost 7 bases at V and 0 bases at J; junction bases unmatched: 13. The CDR3 is made up of 16 amino acids. The CDR3 here is CSGRSGGVDMNTEAFF. The CDR3 DNA reads as TGCAGTGGCAGGTCAGGGGGCGTAGACATGAACACTGAAGCTTTCTTT.

At least ten counts were recorded for this clonotype. The chain recombines TRBV7-9 with TRBJ2-7; the match to TRBD1 covers 8 bases. This CDR3 region has 14 residues. Germline V gene sequence: CDR1 SEHNR, CDR2 FQNEAQ (reference sequence). The ends lost 5 bases at V and 4 bases at J; junction bases unmatched: 7. This CDR3 reads CASSPGGLRYEQYF. DNA of the CDR3: TGTGCCAGCAGCCCAGGGGGCCTCAGGTACGAGCAGTACTTC.

Points on this clonotype: At one end the junction does not follow the germline gene, possibly because of a read error. This rearrangement joins TRBV5-4 to TRBJ1-1; TRBD1 is a possible D gene (5 bases). The CDR3 sequence is 18 residues long. Germline lookup yields CDR1 SGHNT and CDR2 YYREEE (reference sequence). In nucleotides, the CDR3 is TGCGCCAGCAGCTTGGGATTGGGGTCCCGGGACCCATCAGGTGAAGCTTTCTTT. The encoded protein is CASSLGLGSRDPSGEAFF.

This CDR3 reads CSALAQIIASGYNEQFF. CDR3 DNA: TGCAGTGCCCTAGCCCAAATAATCGCTAGCGGTTACAATGAGCAGTTCTTC. The chain carries TRBV20-1 and TRBJ2-1; 7 bases fit TRBD2. Germline V gene data show CDR1 as DFQATT and CDR2 as SNEGSKA (reference sequence). The CDR3 length is 17 residues. Trimming removed 6 bases from V and 4 bases from J; junction bases left unmatched: 18.

J is TRBJ2-3 and V is TRBV5-1, with TRBD2 matching over 7 bases. The CDR3 has 16 amino acids. The J segment lost 10 bases and the V segment lost 4 bases, leaving 18 bases of the junction unmatched. The germline gives CDR1 SGHRS, CDR2 YFSETQ. In nucleotides, the CDR3 is TGCGCCAGCAGCGCCCCCGGGACTACCTTCTTATGGCCGCAGTATTTT. Amino acids: CASSAPGTTFLWPQYF.

This clonotype was counted only a few times. The V call is TRBV27, the J call TRBJ1-1, with D tentatively TRBD1 (5 bases). This CDR3 is 12 amino acids long. Trimming took off 6 bases at V and 0 bases at J, with 5 bases between the two ends. Germline loops: CDR1 MNHEY, CDR2 SMNVEV (reference sequence). CDR3 residues: CASRDMNTEAFF. The CDR3 nucleotides read TGTGCCAGCAGGGACATGAACACTGAAGCTTTCTTT.

This chain joins TRBV5-1 and TRBJ2-3; the match to TRBD2 covers 8 bases. V was clipped by 1 base and J by 1 base; unmatched bases: 2. The length of the CDR3 is 15 residues. Germline-derived CDR1 and CDR2 are SGHRS and YFSETQ. The CDR3 here is CASSLNGGGTDTQYF. In DNA form, the CDR3 reads TGCGCCAGCAGCTTGAACGGGGGGGGCACAGATACGCAGTATTTT.

This clonotype has a handful of counts. The CDR3 nucleotides are TGCAGTGCTCCGAAGGACAGTAACACCGGGGAGCTGTTTTTT. It specifies CSAPKDSNTGELFF. The chain couples TRBV20-1 to TRBJ2-2; possible D gene TRBD1, 6 bases. The CDR3 has 14 amino acids. V lost 5 bases to trimming and J lost 2 bases, with 12 bases between them. The germline CDR1 and CDR2 sequences are DFQATT and SNEGSKA (reference sequence).

V is TRBV4-1 and J is TRBJ1-2, with 11 bases matching TRBD1. The CDR3 totals 15 residues. V shed 4 bases, J shed 12 bases, and the junction held 13 bases outside the gene matches. The germline gives CDR1 MGHRA, CDR2 YSYEKL. The CDR3 spells CASSPLMDRGHGDTF. CDR3 DNA sequence: TGCGCCAGCAGCCCCCTGATGGACAGGGGGCACGGAGACACCTTC.

CDR3 amino acids: CASSVAGTSSYNEQFF. The CDR3 nucleotides read TGTGCCAGCAGCGTTGCGGGGACGAGCTCCTACAATGAGCAGTTCTTC. This chain connects TRBV11-3 to TRBJ2-1; D may be TRBD2 (6 bases). The CDR3 extends over 16 amino acids. The V gene's germline CDR1 is SGHNT and CDR2 YENEEA. The V gene lost 5 bases and the J gene lost 0 bases, with 14 bases spanning the gap.

This clonotype was found a few times. The chain employs TRBV21-1 and TRBJ1-4; the table's TRBD1 call for D was not verified on the DNA. TRBV21-1 represents a pseudogene. This CDR3 spans 18 amino acids. The CDR3 coding sequence is TGTGCCAGCAGCCCCCGGACAGGTCTAAAATCAACTAATGAAAAACTGTTTTTT. It is translated as CASSPRTGLKSTNEKLFF.

This clonotype has a count of ten or more. The rearrangement joins TRBV20-1 to TRBJ2-5; D possibly matches TRBD1 or TRBD2 (5 bases each). Germline V gene sequence: CDR1 DFQATT, CDR2 SNEGSKA (reference sequence). V was trimmed by 0 bases and J by 6 bases, leaving 11 bases between them. CDR3 length: 13 amino acids. The chain's CDR3 is CSARDLGGKTQYF. The CDR3, as DNA: TGCAGTGCTAGAGATCTTGGGGGAAAGACCCAGTACTTC.

This clonotype was seen more than once but under ten times. The chain combines TRBV7-9 with TRBJ1-1, with D unclear. Germline V gene data show CDR1 as SEHNR and CDR2 as FQNEAQ (reference sequence). This CDR3 spans 15 amino acids. Trimming took 4 bases from V and 3 from J, leaving 15 bases between them. In DNA form, the CDR3 reads TGTGCCAGCAGCTCCGCCGGCCGGAGGGACACTGAAGCTTTCTTT. Its translation: CASSSAGRRDTEAFF.

At least ten counts were recorded for this clonotype. This rearrangement joins TRBV5-1 to TRBJ2-7; D is ambiguous. CDR1 and CDR2 from the germline V gene are SGHRS and YFSETQ. The length of the CDR3 is 14 residues. Trimming stripped 0 bases from V and 1 base from J, with 8 bases between. CDR3 amino acids: CASSLEVRSYEQYF. The CDR3 DNA follows: TGCGCCAGCAGCTTGGAAGTTAGGTCCTACGAGCAGTACTTC.

The J gene is TRBJ1-5, the V gene TRBV19, with D hard to call. The CDR3 extends over 16 amino acids. The V and J ends lost 5 bases and 3 bases respectively, with 17 bases between them. The V gene's germline CDR1 is LNHDA and CDR2 SQIVND (reference sequence). The CDR3, as DNA: TGTGCCAGTAGTCCGGCCCACGGGGTTACCAATCAGCCCCAGCATTTT. This gives the protein CASSPAHGVTNQPQHF.